This TCR beta chain was found in a study of blood T cell repertoires in COVID-19. Libraries were prepared by immunoSEQ multiplex PCR; TCRdb keeps only in-frame clonotypes and omits some of them. The sample yields more than 300,000 clones, nearly 90% seen once. This CDR3 comprises 14 residues. After removal of 9 bases from V and 2 bases from J, the junction contained 6 bases not matched to a gene. Germline V gene data show CDR1 as LNHDA and CDR2 as SQIVND (reference sequence). This receptor was identified in a woman aged 40 to 50 with COVID-19, enrolled during active disease. This chain connects TRBV19 to TRBJ1-5; TRBD1 agrees at 8 bases. Sequencing was performed on peripheral blood. CDR3 nucleotides: TGTGCCAGCCAACAGGGGGAGGGCAATCAGCCCCAGCATTTT. It encodes CASQQGEGNQPQHF. The complete variable domain, with remaining parts taken from reference TRBV19 and TRBJ1-5, reads DGGITQSPKYLFRKEGQNVTLSCEQNLNHDAMYWYRQDPGQGLRLIYYSQIVNDFQKGDIAEGYSVSREKKESFPLTVTSAQKNPTAFYLCASQQGEGNQPQHFGDGTRLSIL.